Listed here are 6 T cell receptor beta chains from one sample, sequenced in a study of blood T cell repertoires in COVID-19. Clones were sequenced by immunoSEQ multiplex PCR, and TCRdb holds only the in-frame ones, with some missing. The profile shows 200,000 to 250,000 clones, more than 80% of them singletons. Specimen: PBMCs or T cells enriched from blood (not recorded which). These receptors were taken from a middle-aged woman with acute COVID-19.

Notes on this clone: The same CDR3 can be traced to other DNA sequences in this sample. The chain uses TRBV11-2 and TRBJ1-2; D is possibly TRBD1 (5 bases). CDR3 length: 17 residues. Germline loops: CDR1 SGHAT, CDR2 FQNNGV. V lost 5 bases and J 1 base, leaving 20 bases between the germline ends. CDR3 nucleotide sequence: TGTGCCAGCAGCCCCCGGAGGGCGGTAGGGGATAACTATGGCTACACCTTC. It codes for CASSPRRAVGDNYGYTF. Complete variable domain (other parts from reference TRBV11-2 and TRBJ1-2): EAGVAQSPRYKIIEKRQSVAFWCNPISGHATLYWYQQILGQGPKLLIQFQNNGVVDDSQLPKDRFSAERLKGVDSTLKIQPAKLEDSAVYLCASSPRRAVGDNYGYTFGSGTRLTVV.

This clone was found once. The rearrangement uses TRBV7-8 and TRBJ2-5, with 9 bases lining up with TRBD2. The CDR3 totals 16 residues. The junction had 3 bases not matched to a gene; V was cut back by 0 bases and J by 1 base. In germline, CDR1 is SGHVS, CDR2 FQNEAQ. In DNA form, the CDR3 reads TGTGCCAGCAGCTTAGCCGCTAGCGGGGCCCAAGAGACCCAGTACTTC. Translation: CASSLAASGAQETQYF.

The CDR3 is CASSLERGGEQYV. CDR3 DNA: TGTGCCAGCAGCTTAGAAAGGGGGGGCGAGCAGTACGTC. This rearrangement joins TRBV7-8 to TRBJ2-7, with a possible D match to TRBD2 (7 bases). Germline V gene data show CDR1 as SGHVS and CDR2 as FQNEAQ. Trimming took 1 base from V and 6 from J, leaving 10 bases between them. The CDR3 is made up of 13 amino acids.

The chain's CDR3 is CASSLGTGVANYGYTF. The CDR3 DNA reads as TGTGCCAGCAGCTTAGGGACAGGGGTCGCTAACTATGGCTACACCTTC. The chain couples TRBV7-8 to TRBJ1-2; 9 bases line up with TRBD1. Germline-derived CDR1 and CDR2 are SGHVS and FQNEAQ. The CDR3 totals 16 residues. V trimming: 1 base; J trimming: 0 bases; junction bases outside the gene matches: 3.

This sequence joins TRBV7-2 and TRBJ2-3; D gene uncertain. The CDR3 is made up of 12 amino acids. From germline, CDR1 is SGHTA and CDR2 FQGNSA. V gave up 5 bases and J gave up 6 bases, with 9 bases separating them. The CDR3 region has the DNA TGTGCCAGCAGCCCGGGTTTGGATACGCAGTATTTT. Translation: CASSPGLDTQYF.

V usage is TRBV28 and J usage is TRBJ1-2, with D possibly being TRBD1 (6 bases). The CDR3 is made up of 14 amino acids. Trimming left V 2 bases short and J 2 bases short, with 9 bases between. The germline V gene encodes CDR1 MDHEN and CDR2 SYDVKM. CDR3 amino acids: CASSLRGGNYGYTF. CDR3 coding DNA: TGTGCCAGCAGTTTACGGGGGGGCAACTATGGCTACACCTTC.